One sample yielded the 20 T cell receptor beta chains listed below, sequenced in a study of blood T cell repertoires in COVID-19. The protocol was immunoSEQ multiplex PCR, while the TCRdb copy is restricted to in-frame clones and leaves out a portion. There are 250,000 or so clones in the sample; around 86% occur only once, and approximately 2.1% lies in the top ten. The sequenced sample was PBMCs or T cells enriched from blood (not recorded which). The receptors were sampled from a woman between 50 and 59 years old who had recovered from COVID-19.

This clone showed up just once. The chain combines TRBV19 with TRBJ1-2; D possibly corresponds to TRBD1 (6 bases). V dropped 6 bases and J dropped 2 bases, with 13 bases sitting between them. Germline V gene lookup returns CDR1 LNHDA and CDR2 SQIVND (reference sequence). The CDR3 is 14 residues long. CDR3 DNA sequence: TGTGCCAGTAGCCGTCGAACAGGGAACTATGGCTACACCTTC. Protein product: CASSRRTGNYGYTF.

This chain uses TRBV7-2 with TRBJ2-7; TRBD2 matches at 14 bases. The CDR3 runs 17 residues. J gave up 2 bases and V 1 base, and 4 bases lay outside the gene matches. CDR1 and CDR2 (germline): SGHTA, FQGNSA. The CDR3 region has the DNA TGTGCCAGCAGCTTAGTCGGGACTAGCGGGAGCGCCTACGAGCAGTACTTC. Its translation is CASSLVGTSGSAYEQYF.

J is TRBJ2-7 and V is TRBV2, with unresolved D. V lost 2 bases to trimming and J lost 2 bases, with 7 bases between them. The germline V gene has CDR1 SNHLY and CDR2 FYNNEI. The CDR3 extends over 13 amino acids. The CDR3 nucleotides read TGTGCCAGCAGTGAACAGGTTACCTACGAGCAGTACTTC. Amino acid sequence: CASSEQVTYEQYF.

The gene calls are TRBV7-2 and TRBJ2-5; TRBD2 agrees at 10 bases. Germline V CDR1 and CDR2: SGHTA, FQGNSA. There are 15 residues in the CDR3. V shed 5 bases, J shed 1 base, and the junction held 4 bases outside the gene matches. The chain's CDR3 is CASSTWTSGQETQYF. CDR3 nucleotide sequence: TGTGCCAGCAGCACTTGGACTAGCGGCCAAGAGACCCAGTACTTC.

This chain links TRBV2 with TRBJ1-2, with D possibly matching TRBD1 (6 bases). The germline CDR1 and CDR2 sequences are SNHLY and FYNNEI. V was clipped by 2 bases and J by 4 bases, with 17 bases between them. This CDR3 contains 16 residues. The CDR3 spells CASSEWGHKTLYGYTF. For the CDR3, the DNA is TGTGCCAGCAGTGAATGGGGACACAAAACCCTCTATGGCTACACCTTC.

This clone was observed a few times. V gene TRBV5-1 combines with J gene TRBJ2-1; D may be TRBD2 (6 bases). V lost 0 bases and J lost 1, with 17 bases in between. The germline CDR1 and CDR2 sequences are SGHRS and YFSETQ. This CDR3 has 18 residues. CDR3 sequence: CASSLGPGRGYSYNEQFF. The CDR3 coding sequence is TGCGCCAGCAGCTTGGGACCGGGGCGGGGTTATTCCTACAATGAGCAGTTCTTC.

The chain recombines TRBV27 with TRBJ2-2; 9 bases fit TRBD2. Germline CDR1 is MNHEY and CDR2 is SMNVEV (reference sequence). This CDR3 region has 18 residues. The trim removed 8 bases at V and 2 bases at J, leaving 15 bases unmatched. In nucleotides, the CDR3 is TGTGCCAGCGGAGGGCTAGCGGGACCCCCATCAAACACCGGGGAGCTGTTTTTT. It encodes CASGGLAGPPSNTGELFF.

V and J are TRBV12-3 or TRBV12-4 and TRBJ1-4, with D possibly matching TRBD1 (5 bases). The CDR3 spans 13 residues. The V end lost 10 bases, the J end lost 6 bases, and 15 bases lay between the germline ends. CDR3 sequence: CATSKGHYEKLFF. Written as DNA, the CDR3 is TGTGCCACCTCAAAAGGACACTATGAAAAACTGTTTTTT.

This clone showed up just a few times. The chain is built from TRBV5-1 and TRBJ2-7; a possible D gene is TRBD2 (6 bases). Germline CDR1 reads SGHRS; CDR2 reads YFSETQ. CDR3 length equals 14 residues. V lost 4 bases and J lost 6, with 17 bases in between. CDR3 in DNA: TGCGCCAGCAGCGGAGGGGTGCGGGCCTCCGAGCAGTACTTC. Encoded protein: CASSGGVRASEQYF.

V usage is TRBV6-2 or TRBV6-3 and J usage is TRBJ1-1; a weak D match, TRBD1 (6 bases). Germline V gene sequence: CDR1 MNHEY, CDR2 SVGEGT. Trimming removed 5 bases at V and 1 base at J, with 17 bases between. This CDR3 comprises 16 residues. The CDR3 bases are TGTGCCAGCAGTGACCCAGGGGCAGGGACGAACACTGAAGCTTTCTTT. It translates to CASSDPGAGTNTEAFF.

The chain uses TRBV6-2 or TRBV6-3 and TRBJ2-3; the D is unclear. The CDR3 has 12 amino acids. Trimming removed 4 bases at V and 5 bases at J, with 7 bases between. Germline CDR1 and CDR2: MNHEY and SVGEGT. The CDR3 sequence is CASSSSQDTQYF. As DNA, the CDR3 is TGTGCCAGCAGTTCCAGTCAAGATACGCAGTATTTT.

Points on this clone: The identical CDR3 is also encoded by other nucleotide sequences in the sample. The chain links TRBV27 to TRBJ1-1, with TRBD1 identical over 8 bases. This CDR3 is built from 14 residues. V lost 6 bases to trimming and J lost 1 base; unmatched junction nucleotides: 4. Germline V gene data show CDR1 as MNHEY and CDR2 as SMNVEV (reference sequence). CDR3 nucleotide sequence: TGTGCCAGCAGCCCGGACAGGGCGAACACTGAAGCTTTCTTT. It translates to CASSPDRANTEAFF.

This chain connects TRBV30 to TRBJ1-1; the D is unclear. CDR3 length equals 14 residues. Germline-derived CDR1 and CDR2 are GTSNPN and SVGIG (reference sequence). Trimming cost V 2 bases and J 0 bases, with 10 bases left between them. The CDR3 loop is CAWSSNSMNTEAFF. The CDR3 DNA sequence: TGTGCCTGGAGTTCGAACAGCATGAACACTGAAGCTTTCTTT.

The gene calls are TRBV6-1 and TRBJ2-4; 11 nucleotides align to TRBD2. The ends lost 2 bases at V and 8 bases at J; junction bases unmatched: 5. The CDR3 extends over 15 amino acids. Germline CDR1 is MNHNS and CDR2 is SASEGT. The CDR3 spells CASSESSGGADIQYF. DNA of the CDR3: TGTGCCAGCAGTGAAAGTAGCGGGGGGGCAGACATTCAGTACTTC.

The rearrangement links TRBV5-5 to TRBJ2-7; D not resolved. Germline CDR1 SGHKS, CDR2 YYEKEE (reference sequence). Between the trimmed V and J ends, which lost 0 bases and 0 bases, there was a span of 10 bases. This CDR3 contains 15 residues. In DNA, the CDR3 is TGTGCCAGCAGCTTGGTCATCACGAGCTCCTACGAGCAGTACTTC. Its protein product is CASSLVITSSYEQYF.

In this sample, this clone turned up once. This chain joins TRBV5-4 and TRBJ2-7; TRBD2 aligns across 9 bases. Per germline, CDR1 SGHNT and CDR2 YYREEE (reference sequence). After removal of 3 bases from V and 6 bases from J, the junction contained 10 bases not matched to a gene. There are 15 residues in the CDR3. The CDR3 DNA is TGTGCCAGCAGCTATCTCGACATTAGCGGGGGCGAGCAGTACTTC. It translates to CASSYLDISGGEQYF.

The chain recombines TRBV15 with TRBJ2-5; 10 bases are shared with TRBD2. CDR3 size: 15 residues. Trimming at V came to 1 base and at J to 2 bases, leaving 1 base not matched to a gene. From germline, CDR1 is LNHNV and CDR2 YYDKDF (reference sequence). CDR3 sequence: CATSRAAGGQETQYF. Here the CDR3 DNA reads TGTGCCACCAGCAGAGCAGCGGGGGGGCAAGAGACCCAGTACTTC.

The V and J genes are TRBV7-3 and TRBJ1-3; a possible D gene is TRBD1 (5 bases). The germline V and J ends were trimmed by 5 bases and 0 bases, with 11 bases remaining between them. Germline CDR1 reads SGHTA; CDR2 reads FQGTGA. The CDR3 is made up of 15 amino acids. For the CDR3, the DNA is TGTGCCAGCAGCCCAACAGGTGTCTCTGGAAACACCATATATTTT. Amino acids: CASSPTGVSGNTIYF.

The chain carries TRBV20-1 and TRBJ2-2; possible D gene TRBD2, 6 bases. The CDR3 is 14 amino acids. Trimming removed 3 bases from V and 6 bases from J, with 14 bases in between. Germline lookup yields CDR1 DFQATT and CDR2 SNEGSKA (reference sequence). The CDR3 bases are TGCAGTGCTAGTAAAGGTTCGGGGGCCGGGGAGCTGTTTTTT. It codes for CSASKGSGAGELFF.

The CDR3 region is CASKGRNVNEQFF. CDR3 nucleotides: TGTGCCAGCAAGGGGAGGAATGTCAATGAGCAGTTCTTC. The J gene is TRBJ2-1, the V gene TRBV2; D possibly corresponds to TRBD2 (6 bases). Germline lookup yields CDR1 SNHLY and CDR2 FYNNEI. The germline V and J ends were trimmed by 7 bases and 6 bases, with 13 bases remaining between them. This CDR3 contains 13 residues. Full variable domain (remainder filled in from reference TRBV2 and TRBJ2-1): EPEVTQTPSHQVTQMGQEVILRCVPISNHLYFYWYRQILGQKVEFLVSFYNNEISEKSEIFDDQFSVERPDGSNFTLKIRSTKLEDSAMYFCASKGRNVNEQFFGPGTRLTVL.